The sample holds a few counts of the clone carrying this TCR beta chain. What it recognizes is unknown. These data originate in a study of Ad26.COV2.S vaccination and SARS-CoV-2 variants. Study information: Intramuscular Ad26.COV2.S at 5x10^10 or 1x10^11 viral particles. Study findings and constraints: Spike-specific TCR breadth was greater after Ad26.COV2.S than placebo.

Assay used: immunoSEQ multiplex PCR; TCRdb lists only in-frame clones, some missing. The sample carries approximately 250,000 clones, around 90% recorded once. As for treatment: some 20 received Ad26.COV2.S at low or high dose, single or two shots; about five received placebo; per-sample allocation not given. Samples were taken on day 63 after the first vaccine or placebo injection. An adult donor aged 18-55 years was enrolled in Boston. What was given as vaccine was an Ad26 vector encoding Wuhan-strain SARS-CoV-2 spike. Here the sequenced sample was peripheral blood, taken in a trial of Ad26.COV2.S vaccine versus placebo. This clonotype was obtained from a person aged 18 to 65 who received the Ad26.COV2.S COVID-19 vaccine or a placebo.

The CDR3 nucleotides read TGTGCCAGCAGTCCGTTGGACAGAACGAACACCGGGGAGCTGTTTTTT. It translates to CASSPLDRTNTGELFF. The V gene is TRBV2, the J gene TRBJ2-2; TRBD1 is a possible D gene (6 bases). V was trimmed by 5 bases and J by 0 bases, leaving 13 bases between them. This CDR3 has 16 residues. Germline values: CDR1 SNHLY, CDR2 FYNNEI.